The rows below give T cell receptor beta chains drawn from one sample of a study of blood T cell repertoires in COVID-19. Profiled with immunoSEQ multiplex PCR; TCRdb holds only in-frame clones, not every one. This table holds about 240,000 clones, about 90% found once. The sequencing sample was made of peripheral blood. The receptors originated from a man aged 55 to 70 with acute or convalescent COVID-19. CDR3s include the opening cysteine and the closing phenylalanine or tryptophan. Each record gives: clone size, D gene, V gene, CDR3 length, J gene, CDR3 DNA, CDR3 protein. A D gene is named only where the DNA matches it firmly. The size of a clone is reported for some rows only, either as once, few or many, or as a class for expanded clones.

few	TRBD1	TRBV7-2	13	TRBJ1-1	TGTGCCAGCAGCCTCAGACAGGGTACTGAAGCTTTCTTT	CASSLRQGTEAFF
once	TRBD2	TRBV7-3	15	TRBJ2-1	TGTGCCAGCAGCTTAATGGAAGCGGGAGGGGGTGAGCAGTTCTTC	CASSLMEAGGGEQFF
.	.	TRBV10-3	12	TRBJ1-2	TGTGCCGGAGGGACCCCCCGGGGTGGCTACACCTTC	CAGGTPRGGYTF
.	.	TRBV21-1	15	TRBJ2-7	TGTGCCAGCAGCAAGGAGACTAGCGGATTCTACGAGCAGTACTTC	CASSKETSGFYEQYF
.	TRBD2	TRBV19	14	TRBJ2-2	TGTGCCAGTAGCTCGGGGGGGGCGGTCGGGGAGCTGTTTTTT	CASSSGGAVGELFF
.	TRBD1	TRBV5-4	15	TRBJ1-2	TGTGCCAGCACCGGGACAGGGTCTGGGGGCTATGGCTACACCTTC	CASTGTGSGGYGYTF
.	TRBD2	TRBV2	15	TRBJ2-1	TGTGCCAGCAGTGTAACTAGCGGGAGTAGGAATGAGCAGTTCTTC	CASSVTSGSRNEQFF
.	TRBD1	TRBV5-6	15	TRBJ1-4	TGTGCCAGCAGCTTGGGGACAGGATCTAATGAAAAACTGTTTTTT	CASSLGTGSNEKLFF
.	TRBD2	TRBV9	15	TRBJ2-3	TGTGCCAGCAGCAGGGAGGGCTTTGTCACAGATACGCAGTATTTT	CASSREGFVTDTQYF
.	.	TRBV13	15	TRBJ2-5	TGTGCCAGCAGCCCACGTGGGGGAGGTGGAGAGACCCAGTACTTC	CASSPRGGGGETQYF
.	TRBD1	TRBV7-2	12	TRBJ1-1	TGTGCCAGCATCGACAGGGGATCTGAAGCTTTCTTT	CASIDRGSEAFF
.	.	TRBV24-1	17	TRBJ1-5	TGTGCCACCAGTGATCCCAGAAGGGGGAGGGAACGTCAGCCCCAGCATTTT	CATSDPRRGRERQPQHF
.	.	TRBV10-3	16	TRBJ2-5	TGTGCCATCAGTGAGTCCCCGGATAGCGATCAAGAGACCCAGTACTTC	CAISESPDSDQETQYF
.	TRBD2	TRBV24-1	16	TRBJ2-5	TGTGCCACCAGTGATCCAAGACTAGCGGGAGGAGAGACCCAGTACTTC	CATSDPRLAGGETQYF
.	.	TRBV5-1	16	TRBJ1-4	TGCGCCAGCAGCTTGTCCCAAGTAACGGGGAATGAAAAACTGTTTTTT	CASSLSQVTGNEKLFF
.	TRBD2	TRBV11-3	13	TRBJ2-1	TGTGCCAGCAGCTTAGCCAGGGAGGGTGAGCAGTTCTTC	CASSLAREGEQFF
.	TRBD2	TRBV27	14	TRBJ2-3	TGTGCCAGCAGTTTAGCGGGAGAGTCAGATACGCAGTATTTT	CASSLAGESDTQYF
.	TRBD1	TRBV28	17	TRBJ1-5	TGTGCCACCAAAACTCTTCCGGACAGGGGGCCCCATCAGCCCCAGCATTTT	CATKTLPDRGPHQPQHF
.	.	TRBV5-4	15	TRBJ1-4	TGTGCCAGCAGCCCGGGACATGCAACTAATGAAAAACTGTTTTTT	CASSPGHATNEKLFF
.	TRBD1	TRBV29-1	16	TRBJ1-2	TGCAGCGTTGAAGATCTTCGGGACAGCAATAACTATGGCTACACCTTC	CSVEDLRDSNNYGYTF
.	TRBD1	TRBV20-1	11	TRBJ2-7	TGCAGTGCTAGCACAGGGGGTGAGCAGTACTTC	CSASTGGEQYF
.	.	TRBV11-3	16	TRBJ2-5	TGTGCCAGCAGCTCCTCGCCAGGGTCCTTTGGGGAGACCCAGTACTTC	CASSSSPGSFGETQYF
.	.	TRBV7-2	14	TRBJ2-1	TGTGCCAGCAGCTTAGCGTTATCCGGCAATGAGCAGTTCTTC	CASSLALSGNEQFF
.	TRBD1	TRBV5-1	15	TRBJ2-7	TGCGCCAGCAGCTGGGGACAGGGGGGCACCTACGAGCAGTACTTC	CASSWGQGGTYEQYF
.	.	TRBV6-2/TRBV6-3	14	TRBJ1-1	TGTGCCAGCAGTTTCGGGGGGCTTACTACTGAAGCTTTCTTT	CASSFGGLTTEAFF
.	.	TRBV10-3	14	TRBJ1-2	TGTGCCATCAGGGGGGAACAGGGAACTTATGGCTACACCTTC	CAIRGEQGTYGYTF
.	.	TRBV19	16	TRBJ1-5	TGTGCCAGTAGTATAATGGCAGTCGTTAGCAATCAGCCCCAGCATTTT	CASSIMAVVSNQPQHF
.	.	TRBV2	12	TRBJ1-1	TGTGCCAGCAGTTTAGCAAACACTGAAGCTTTCTTT	CASSLANTEAFF
few	.	TRBV20-1	14	TRBJ1-1	TGCAGTGCTAGTATTGACACCAGCAACACTGAAGCTTTCTTT	CSASIDTSNTEAFF
.	TRBD1	TRBV6-6	15	TRBJ1-2	TGTGCCAGCAGTTTCCCGGGACAGGGAACCTATGGCTACACCTTC	CASSFPGQGTYGYTF
.	.	TRBV6-2/TRBV6-3	15	TRBJ1-1	TGTGCCAGCAGCCCCGGGGGTTTGGGGGGCACTGAAGCTTTCTTT	CASSPGGLGGTEAFF
.	.	TRBV7-2	16	TRBJ2-3	TGTGCCAGCAGCTTAATGGGCCCAGGGGTCACAGATACGCAGTATTTT	CASSLMGPGVTDTQYF
once	TRBD1	TRBV30	13	TRBJ1-4	TGTGCCTGGACTAACAGGGGGAATGAAAAACTGTTTTTT	CAWTNRGNEKLFF
.	.	TRBV7-8	16	TRBJ1-5	TGTGCCAGCAGCTTAAAACGACACGATAGCAATCAGCCCCAGCATTTT	CASSLKRHDSNQPQHF
.	TRBD1	TRBV24-1	15	TRBJ1-5	TGTGCCACCAGTGATCCCCGACAGGGGGGTCAGCCCCAGCATTTT	CATSDPRQGGQPQHF
.	.	TRBV6-5	14	TRBJ2-7	TGTGCCAGCAGAACAGGAGATTTAGGGTCCGAGCAGTACTTC	CASRTGDLGSEQYF
.	.	TRBV5-1	15	TRBJ2-5	TGCGCCAGCAGCTGGCGGTCACTCGGACAAGAGACCCAGTACTTC	CASSWRSLGQETQYF
few	.	TRBV23-1	13	TRBJ2-7	TGCGCCAGCAGTCAATCCCCGTCCCACGAGCAGTACTTC	CASSQSPSHEQYF
.	.	TRBV25-1	11	TRBJ2-7	TGTGCCAGCCAGGGAACTTACGAGCAGTACTTC	CASQGTYEQYF
.	TRBD2	TRBV10-3	15	TRBJ2-7	TGTGCCATCAGTGAGCCACTAGCGGGAGGGAACGAGCAGTACTTC	CAISEPLAGGNEQYF
.	TRBD2	TRBV11-3	14	TRBJ2-7	TGTGCCAGCAGCTCCTTAGCGGGAGGTGGGGAGCAGTACTTC	CASSSLAGGGEQYF
.	.	TRBV29-1	12	TRBJ1-4	TGCAGCGTTGCACAGGGTGGGGAAAAACTGTTTTTT	CSVAQGGEKLFF
.	TRBD1	TRBV28	16	TRBJ1-5	TGTGCCAGCAGTTTCTTAGGGACAGAACTCAATCAGCCCCAGCATTTT	CASSFLGTELNQPQHF
once	.	TRBV5-1	15	TRBJ2-3	TGCGCCAGCAGCTTAGGCCAGGGGGGAACAGATACGCAGTATTTT	CASSLGQGGTDTQYF
.	.	TRBV5-4	19	TRBJ2-2	TGTGCCAGCAGCTTGGTTGGTCTCTCGGCAGGGATGGACACCGGGGAGCTGTTTTTT	CASSLVGLSAGMDTGELFF
.	.	TRBV18	13	TRBJ2-1	TGTGCCAGCTCCGAAACTAAATACAATGAGCAGTTCTTC	CASSETKYNEQFF
once	TRBD1	TRBV28	15	TRBJ1-5	TGTGCCAGCAGGTACAGGGGCGGAAGCAATCAGCCCCAGCATTTT	CASRYRGGSNQPQHF
.	.	TRBV29-1	12	TRBJ1-2	TGCAGCGTTGAAGATAGCAGTACTGGCTACACCTTC	CSVEDSSTGYTF
.	TRBD2	TRBV29-1	13	TRBJ2-1	TGCAGCGTTCGGGCTAGCGGGAGAAATGAGCAGTTCTTC	CSVRASGRNEQFF
.	.	TRBV19	14	TRBJ1-6	TGTGCCAGTGTCTCGGCAGGGTTTAATTCACCCCTCCACTTT	CASVSAGFNSPLHF
.	.	TRBV7-3	13	TRBJ1-1	TGTGCCAGCAGCTGGAGGGGGAACACTGAAGCTTTCTTT	CASSWRGNTEAFF